This T cell receptor (beta chain) was sequenced for a study of T cells in Graves' hyperthyroidism and ophthalmopathy. Study-level points and caveats: With a median lead of roughly 6.8 months before onset, the model predicted ophthalmopathy. Most thyroid-expanded clonotypes above 0.001 were also found in blood. A 13 V-J signature model discriminated ophthalmopathy versus stable hyperthyroidism.

Template material for amplifying TCR beta CDR3 regions consisted of RNA transcripts. A set of HTBI primers served as the primers for a first-round RT-PCR of the TCR CDR3. TCRdb independently ran MiXCR on the multiplex PCR reads; one entry per CDR3 protein. The table lists about 500,000 distinct CDR3 sequences, about 15% of them singletons. Criteria for exclusion of patients were uncontrolled infection, other autoimmune disease, pregnancy or lactation. The table lists this clonotype with a few counts. Its antigen remains unidentified. The sequence was obtained from a woman aged 30 to 39 with Graves' ophthalmopathy. The material sequenced was blood.

The CDR3 protein is CASSVDSLNGYTF. The CDR3 nucleotides are TGTGCCAGCAGCGTCGACAGTCTTAATGGCTACACCTTC. J is TRBJ1-2 and V is TRBV9; TRBD1 might be the D (5 bases). Germline values: CDR1 SGDLS, CDR2 YYNGEE. Trimming took 2 bases from V and 6 from J, leaving 11 bases between them. This CDR3 is built from 13 residues.